Following are 29 T cell receptor beta chains from one sample sequenced in a study of T cells in Graves' hyperthyroidism and ophthalmopathy. The CDR3 regions of TCR beta were amplified from RNA transcripts. Primed by the HTBI set, a first-round RT-PCR was run on the TCR CDR3. TCRdb reprocessed the multiplex PCR reads with MiXCR, giving one entry per CDR3 protein. The sample consists of about 96,000 distinct CDR3 sequences, over 50% of them appearing once. Sequencing was performed on blood. These receptors were taken from a woman in her thirties or forties with Graves' hyperthyroidism.

This rearrangement joins TRBV7-3 to TRBJ2-6; 10 positions match TRBD2. The CDR3 loop spans 13 amino acids. CDR1 SGHTA and CDR2 FQGTGA come from the germline V gene. The V and J ends lost 2 bases and 18 bases, in that order; junction bases with no gene match: 7. CDR3 amino acids: CASSLWGTSVETF. CDR3 DNA sequence: TGTGCCAGCAGCTTATGGGGGACTAGCGTGGAGACTTTC.

The rearrangement joins TRBV28 to TRBJ1-3; no reliable D call. The ends were cut back, 6 bases at V and 4 bases at J, with 13 bases in the middle. The CDR3 runs 14 residues. Germline V gene sequence: CDR1 MDHEN, CDR2 SYDVKM. The chain's CDR3 is CASRLKGSGNTIYF. The CDR3 DNA reads TGTGCCAGCAGACTCAAGGGTTCGGGAAACACCATATATTTT.

This clonotype has only one observation. V usage is TRBV5-6 and J usage is TRBJ2-5, with D perhaps being TRBD1 or TRBD2 (5 bases each). This CDR3 spans 14 amino acids. Germline lookup yields CDR1 SGHDT and CDR2 YYEEEE. V lost 1 base, J lost 8 bases, and 15 bases lay in between. The CDR3 is CASSLFGDGETQYF. For the CDR3, the DNA is TGTGCCAGCAGCTTGTTCGGGGACGGGGAAACCCAGTACTTC.

This chain connects TRBV10-3 to TRBJ2-7; TRBD1 agrees at 10 bases. Germline V lookup: CDR1 ENHRY, CDR2 SYGVKD. V lost 6 bases to trimming and J lost 4 bases; unmatched junction nucleotides: 6. The CDR3 has 14 amino acids. The CDR3 here is CAIRPGQGTYEQYF. CDR3 in DNA: TGTGCCATCAGGCCGGGACAGGGGACTTACGAGCAGTACTTC.

This clonotype was seen repeatedly, ten times or more. The V call is TRBV29-1, the J call TRBJ2-2; perhaps TRBD1 as D (6 bases). Germline CDR1 SQVTM, CDR2 ANQGSEA. Trimming left V 5 bases short and J 7 bases short, with 14 bases between. The CDR3 has 13 amino acids. Here the CDR3 reads CSVLQGMVGELFF. The CDR3 nucleotides read TGCAGCGTTCTTCAGGGGATGGTCGGGGAGCTGTTTTTT.

This clonotype was recorded many times. The chain is built from TRBV2 and TRBJ1-4; D is ambiguous. The germline V and J ends were trimmed by 5 bases and 8 bases, with 12 bases remaining between them. The germline CDR1 and CDR2 sequences are SNHLY and FYNNEI. The CDR3 has 13 amino acids. CDR3 amino acids: CASSLVRWEKLFF. The CDR3 DNA follows: TGTGCCAGCAGTTTAGTTCGTTGGGAAAAACTGTTTTTT.

This chain uses TRBV10-3 with TRBJ2-5; D possibly corresponds to TRBD2 (5 bases). V was cut by 5 bases and J by 4 bases, with 14 bases left in between. This CDR3 contains 14 residues. From germline, CDR1 is ENHRY and CDR2 SYGVKD. Here the CDR3 DNA reads TGTGCCATCAGTCCTGGCGGGCAGCTAGAGACCCAGTACTTC. The encoded protein is CAISPGGQLETQYF.

The rearrangement links TRBV10-3 to TRBJ2-1; 13 bases agree with TRBD2. The CDR3 has 14 amino acids. J lost 7 bases, V lost 10 bases, and 7 bases had no gene match. From germline, CDR1 is ENHRY and CDR2 SYGVKD. The CDR3 region has the DNA TGTGCCACCCAGACTAGCGGGAGGTCAAATGAGCAGTTCTTC. Protein: CATQTSGRSNEQFF.

This clonotype was counted at least ten times. This chain joins TRBV12-5 and TRBJ2-5, with D maybe TRBD1 (7 bases). The CDR3 has 13 residues. CDR1 is LGHNT, CDR2 FRNRAP, per germline. The DNA of the CDR3 is TGTGCCAGCAGCCTTCCAGGGGGGGAGACCCAGTACTTC. This codes for CASSLPGGETQYF.

The chain joins TRBV11-2 to TRBJ1-2, with D maybe TRBD1 (5 bases). The CDR3 is 12 amino acids. CDR1 is SGHAT, CDR2 FQNNGV, per germline. V was clipped by 3 bases and J by 8 bases, with 10 bases between them. The CDR3 spells CASSLGRGGYTF. CDR3 coding DNA: TGTGCCAGCAGCTTGGGCCGGGGCGGCTACACCTTC. The full variable domain, with the rest looked up from reference TRBV11-2 and TRBJ1-2, is EAGVAQSPRYKIIEKRQSVAFWCNPISGHATLYWYQQILGQGPKLLIQFQNNGVVDDSQLPKDRFSAERLKGVDSTLKIQPAKLEDSAVYLCASSLGRGGYTFGSGTRLTVV.

This clonotype has at least ten counts. V is TRBV7-3 and J is TRBJ2-3; D gene uncertain. The CDR3 is 15 amino acids. The germline CDR1 and CDR2 sequences are SGHTA and FQGTGA. Trimming took 0 bases from V and 3 from J, leaving 10 bases between them. The CDR3 DNA follows: TGTGCCAGCAGCTTAACAGGGTCCGTAACAGATACGCAGTATTTT. Encoded protein: CASSLTGSVTDTQYF. The entire variable domain, with the rest obtained from reference TRBV7-3 and TRBJ2-3, is as follows: GAGVSQTPSNKVTEKGKYVELRCDPISGHTALYWYRQSLGQGPEFLIYFQGTGAADDSGLPNDRFFAVRPEGSVSTLKIQRTERGDSAVYLCASSLTGSVTDTQYFGPGTRLTVL.

This clonotype was counted many times. The V and J genes are TRBV5-1 and TRBJ1-6, with a tentative D call TRBD1 (5 bases). V gave up 0 bases and J gave up 8 bases, with 15 bases separating them. The CDR3 is 16 amino acids. Germline CDR1 is SGHRS and CDR2 is YFSETQ. The CDR3 coding sequence is TGCGCCAGCAGCTTGGCCGCGCAATCGGGGCATTCACCCCTCCACTTT. Residues: CASSLAAQSGHSPLHF.

The V and J genes are TRBV7-9 and TRBJ2-6, with D unclear. Trimming left V 4 bases short and J 0 bases short, with 13 bases between. CDR1 and CDR2 from the germline V gene are SEHNR and FQNEAQ (reference sequence). The CDR3 loop spans 17 amino acids. The DNA for the CDR3 is TGTGCCAGCAGCTCCATCGGACGGCTCTCTGGGGCCAACGTCCTGACTTTC. The encoded protein is CASSSIGRLSGANVLTF.

This clonotype was seen at least ten times. The chain couples TRBV6-5 to TRBJ1-1; no reliable D call. Per germline, CDR1 MNHEY and CDR2 SVGAGI. Between the trimmed V and J ends, which lost 5 bases and 1 base, there was a span of 8 bases. CDR3 length: 13 residues. The CDR3 coding sequence is TGTGCCAGCAGTCGAATGGGGAACACTGAAGCTTTCTTT. Its protein product is CASSRMGNTEAFF.

This chain links TRBV7-9 with TRBJ2-5; D tentatively fits TRBD1 or TRBD2 (6 bases each). In germline, CDR1 is SEHNR, CDR2 FQNEAQ (reference sequence). Trimming cost V 8 bases and J 9 bases, with 37 bases left between them. The CDR3 sequence is 19 residues long. DNA of the CDR3: TGTGCCAGCGAATCGGGACAAAGGATCTCCGGGAGCCTCTTCGGGTCCCAGTACTTC. This gives the protein CASESGQRISGSLFGSQYF.

For the CDR3, the DNA is TGCAGCGCCGCGGGGGGTGACTATGGCTACACCTTC. The encoded protein is CSAAGGDYGYTF. The chain has TRBV29-1 and TRBJ1-2, with D perhaps TRBD1 (5 bases). This CDR3 region has 12 residues. V was cut by 7 bases and J by 3 bases, with 12 bases left in between. Germline CDR1 reads SQVTM; CDR2 reads ANQGSEA.

In its sample, this clonotype was seen many times. The chain carries TRBV27 and TRBJ1-1; D gene ambiguous. Deletions cut 3 bases from V and 0 bases from J, with 14 bases between. This CDR3 has 16 residues. Germline assignment: CDR1 MNHEY and CDR2 SMNVEV (reference sequence). Here the CDR3 DNA reads TGTGCCAGCAGTTTCGTTCGTAGGCACATGAACACTGAAGCTTTCTTT. Translating it yields CASSFVRRHMNTEAFF.

The V gene is TRBV7-2, the J gene TRBJ2-5, with 9 bases aligning to TRBD2. The CDR3 is 13 residues long. The germline CDR1 and CDR2 sequences are SGHTA and FQGNSA. V trimming: 6 bases; J trimming: 5 bases; junction bases outside the gene matches: 4. The CDR3 loop reads CASSSGSGETQYF. DNA for the CDR3: TGTGCCAGCAGTAGCGGGAGTGGGGAGACCCAGTACTTC.

The genes are TRBV9 and TRBJ2-2; no clear D. The length of the CDR3 is 14 residues. V lost 0 bases, J lost 7 bases, and 10 bases lay in between. From germline, CDR1 is SGDLS and CDR2 YYNGEE. The CDR3 loop is CASSVVQRDGELFF. The DNA of the CDR3 is TGTGCCAGCAGCGTAGTTCAAAGAGACGGGGAGCTGTTTTTT.

J is TRBJ1-4 and V is TRBV14; possible D gene TRBD1, 5 bases. Trimming shortened V by 4 bases and J by 4 bases, and 16 bases separated the two germline ends. The CDR3 sequence is 16 residues long. The germline V gene has CDR1 SGHDN and CDR2 FVKESK. DNA of the CDR3: TGTGCCAGCAGCCCCGGGACGGCCTGGGGTAATGAAAAACTGTTTTTT. Translated: CASSPGTAWGNEKLFF.

There are many counts of this clonotype. The chain uses TRBV6-6 and TRBJ1-2; 7 bases match TRBD1. This CDR3 spans 12 amino acids. Looked up from germline, CDR1 is MNHNY and CDR2 is SVGAGI (reference sequence). J lost 4 bases, V lost 7 bases, and 3 bases had no gene match. The CDR3 sequence is CASKTGTYGYTF. The CDR3 DNA reads as TGTGCCAGCAAGACAGGGACCTATGGCTACACCTTC.

The genes are TRBV6-4 and TRBJ1-2, with 7 bases matching TRBD1. The CDR3 length is 14 residues. V dropped 2 bases and J dropped 5; count of bases not matched to a gene: 5. Germline loops: CDR1 MRHNA, CDR2 SNTAGT. The CDR3 region is CASSDPGTVYGYTF. CDR3 nucleotides: TGTGCCAGCAGTGACCCCGGGACAGTTTATGGCTACACCTTC.

This clonotype appeared once. The chain uses TRBV7-9 and TRBJ2-2, with 16 bases matching TRBD2. The germline CDR1 and CDR2 sequences are SEHNR and FQNEAQ (reference sequence). V was clipped by 5 bases and J by 7 bases; unmatched bases: 7. The CDR3 runs 17 residues. The CDR3 region is CASSQGLAGGPVGELFF. The CDR3 DNA sequence: TGTGCCAGCAGCCAGGGACTAGCGGGAGGGCCGGTCGGGGAGCTGTTTTTT.

This clonotype was counted at least ten times. The rearrangement joins TRBV5-5 to TRBJ1-5; a possible D gene is TRBD1 (6 bases). The CDR3 loop spans 15 amino acids. V was trimmed by 3 bases and J by 3 bases, leaving 13 bases between them. Germline CDR1 SGHKS, CDR2 YYEKEE (reference sequence). The CDR3 region has the DNA TGTGCCAGCAGCTCTACAGGGTCCCCCAATCAGCCCCAGCATTTT. Its protein product is CASSSTGSPNQPQHF.

The gene calls are TRBV19 and TRBJ2-7; TRBD1 matches at 11 bases. The V gene's germline CDR1 is LNHDA and CDR2 SQIVND (reference sequence). The CDR3 loop spans 15 amino acids. V lost 5 bases and J lost 5; bases outside the gene matches: 8. The CDR3 loop is CASSRTGGAGDEQYF. Written as DNA, the CDR3 is TGTGCCAGTAGTCGGACAGGGGGCGCGGGTGACGAGCAGTACTTC.

J is TRBJ1-2 and V is TRBV6-5, with a possible D match to TRBD1 (5 bases). V lost 0 bases to trimming and J lost 3 bases, with 8 bases between them. Germline CDR1 reads MNHEY; CDR2 reads SVGAGI. CDR3 length: 14 residues. The CDR3 loop reads CASSYSSGYYGYTF. Here the CDR3 DNA reads TGTGCCAGCAGTTACTCTTCAGGGTACTATGGCTACACCTTC.

As to this clonotype: This sequence may be a read error, since a much larger clone differs from it by one base. The conserved phenylalanine or tryptophan is not found at the CDR3 terminus, so this likely reflects a read error. This chain links TRBV5-1 with TRBJ1-5; maybe TRBD1 (5 bases). From germline, CDR1 is SGHRS and CDR2 YFSETQ. The CDR3 spans 13 residues. V was cut by 0 bases and J by 9 bases, with 10 bases left in between. The DNA for the CDR3 is TGCGCCAGCAGCTTGGTTTCCCAGGGGCCCCAGCATGTT. This codes for CASSLVSQGPQHV.

This clonotype was recorded at least ten times. This sequence joins TRBV7-2 and TRBJ2-6, with D unresolved. Looked up from germline, CDR1 is SGHTA and CDR2 is FQGNSA. V lost 6 bases to trimming and J lost 4 bases, with 4 bases between them. CDR3 length: 12 amino acids. Written as DNA, the CDR3 is TGTGCCAGCAGTTCAGGGGCCAACGTCCTGACTTTC. This gives the protein CASSSGANVLTF.

The chain joins TRBV7-4 to TRBJ2-5; 10 nucleotides agree with TRBD1. Losses at the gene ends were 1 base for V and 5 bases for J; bases not matched to a gene: 1. The germline V gene encodes CDR1 SGHVT and CDR2 SQSDAQ. The CDR3 extends over 14 amino acids. The CDR3 reads CASSLGGQGETQYF. CDR3 in DNA: TGTGCCAGCAGCTTAGGGGGACAGGGGGAGACCCAGTACTTC. Variable domain in full (rest from reference TRBV7-4 and TRBJ2-5): GAGVSQSPRYKVAKRGRDVALRCDSISGHVTLYWYRQTLGQGSEVLTYSQSDAQRDKSGRPSGRFSAERPERSVSTLKIQRTEQGDSAVYLCASSLGGQGETQYFGPGTRLLVL.